This TCR beta chain was sequenced in a study of cytomegalovirus exposure and HLA in healthy donors. Findings and limits, study-wide: Subsequent analysis showed first-cohort TCR clusters tending to co-occur in around 110 validation repertoires. Among the CMV-associated chains, three were confirmed in vitro as specific for CMV antigens.

This table comes from immunoSEQ multiplex PCR, and its TCRdb copy is limited to in-frame clones, with some not included. The sample carries roughly 330,000 clones, around 87% recorded once. Comments on this clone: The antigen is unknown.

V was clipped by 5 bases and J by 0 bases; unmatched bases: 6. This CDR3 has 15 amino acids. Germline loops: CDR1 KGHSH, CDR2 LQKENI. Sequencing was carried out using PBMCs. This chain uses TRBV18 with TRBJ1-1; TRBD1 matches 7 bases. This sequence was found in a woman aged 30 to 39 in good health and CMV-seropositive. The CDR3 protein is CASSTGDTLNTEAFF. CDR3 in DNA: TGTGCCAGCTCAACAGGGGATACTTTGAACACTGAAGCTTTCTTT. The entire variable domain, with the rest obtained from reference TRBV18 and TRBJ1-1, is as follows: NAGVMQNPRHLVRRRGQEARLRCSPMKGHSHVYWYRQLPEEGLKFMVYLQKENIIDESGMPKERFSAEFPKEGPSILRIQQVVRGDSAAYFCASSTGDTLNTEAFFGQGTRLTVV.